Listed below are T cell receptor beta chains from one sample, sequenced in a study of blood T cell repertoires in COVID-19. TCRdb's table, derived via immunoSEQ multiplex PCR, lists solely in-frame clones and lacks some. The sample shows more than 15,000 clones, around nine tenths of them seen only once. Sequenced input: peripheral blood. The receptors were gathered from a man aged 60 to 75 with acute or convalescent COVID-19. CDR3s include the opening cysteine and the closing phenylalanine or tryptophan. The order of the fields is D gene, J gene, clone size, V gene, CDR3 DNA, CDR3 protein. The D gene is left open where the match is weak. Only part of the rows carry a size: once, few, many, or a class if the clone is expanded.

>-|TRBJ2-1|-|TRBV6-5
TGTGCCAGCAGTTACTGGGGAGCAGAGGTCAATGAGCAGTTCTTC
CASSYWGAEVNEQFF
>TRBD2|TRBJ2-1|-|TRBV18
TGTGCCAGCTCTCGGCTAGCGGGAGGGGGGAATGAGCAGTTCTTC
CASSRLAGGGNEQFF
>-|TRBJ2-3|-|TRBV4-2
TGTGCCAGCAGCCAAATTGGGCGTGGAACGACCACAGATACGCAGTATTTT
CASSQIGRGTTTDTQYF
>TRBD1|TRBJ2-1|-|TRBV29-1
TGCAGCGCAGGGGGCGCGGGGAATGAGCAGTTCTTC
CSAGGAGNEQFF
>TRBD2|TRBJ2-7|-|TRBV2
TGTGCCAGCACCGGACTAGCGGGAGCGGGAGCCTACGAGCAGTACTTC
CASTGLAGAGAYEQYF
>-|TRBJ2-1|-|TRBV11-2
TGTGCCAGCAGCGGGACTTATGAGCAGTTCTTC
CASSGTYEQFF
>TRBD2|TRBJ2-3|-|TRBV2
TGTGCCAGCAATCTGGCGGGAGCGTCAGATACGCAGTATTTT
CASNLAGASDTQYF
>-|TRBJ1-1|-|TRBV10-2
TGCGCCAGCACCAAGACAGAAAACACTGAAGCTTTCTTT
CASTKTENTEAFF
>TRBD2|TRBJ2-1|-|TRBV2
TGTGCCAGCAGTCGACTAGCGGGGACCTACAATGAGCAGTTCTTC
CASSRLAGTYNEQFF
>-|TRBJ1-5|-|TRBV20-1
TGCAGTGCTAGTCCGTCCATCCATAGGGGGGGGAGCAATCAGCCCCAGCATTTT
CSASPSIHRGGSNQPQHF
>TRBD2|TRBJ2-3|-|TRBV6-1
TGTGCCAGCAGTGAACTAGTAACTAGCGGACGGTATTTT
CASSELVTSGRYF
>-|TRBJ2-1|-|TRBV9
TGTGCCAGCAGCCCCGGGGGGCTCCCCAATGAGCAGTTCTTC
CASSPGGLPNEQFF
>TRBD2|TRBJ2-1|-|TRBV2
TGTGCCAGCAGATTCCGGACTAGCGCCGGGCAGAGCTCCTACAATGAGCAGTTCTTC
CASRFRTSAGQSSYNEQFF
>-|TRBJ1-5|few|TRBV18
TGTGCCAGCTCACCGGGCAGCTCTAATCAGCCCCAGCATTTT
CASSPGSSNQPQHF
>TRBD1|TRBJ2-7|-|TRBV30
TGTGCCTGGTCTATGACAGGGGTTGGGGAGCAGTACTTC
CAWSMTGVGEQYF
>-|TRBJ1-6|-|TRBV2
TGTGCCAGCAGTGAAGGTAGCGGCTCTAATTCACCCCTCCACTTT
CASSEGSGSNSPLHF
>TRBD2|TRBJ2-4|-|TRBV30
TGTGCCTGGAGTGGGAGCGGGAGGGTAGCCAAAAACATTCAGTACTTC
CAWSGSGRVAKNIQYF
>-|TRBJ2-7|-|TRBV3-1/TRBV3-2
TGTGCCAGCAGCCCGGTCGGGGTGGGGGCCCGAGTAGGGCAGTACTTC
CASSPVGVGARVGQYF
>TRBD1|TRBJ1-1|-|TRBV29-1
TGCAGCGTTGGACAGGGATGGGCTTGGACTGAAGCTTTCTTT
CSVGQGWAWTEAFF
>-|TRBJ2-5|-|TRBV4-2
TGTGCCAGCAGCCCCCCGGAGCGAAGAGACCAAGAGACCCAGTACTTC
CASSPPERRDQETQYF
>-|TRBJ1-2|-|TRBV25-1
TGTGCCAGCAGTGAACAGGGTTATGGCGGCTACACCTTC
CASSEQGYGGYTF
>TRBD2|TRBJ2-3|-|TRBV5-3
TGTGCCAGATCTCCACACCTAGCGGGAGGCACAGATACGCAGTATTTT
CARSPHLAGGTDTQYF
>TRBD2|TRBJ2-5|-|TRBV6-5
TGTGCCAGCAGCGCCAAGACTAGCGGGGGGGAGACCCAGTACTTC
CASSAKTSGGETQYF
>-|TRBJ1-4|-|TRBV4-1
TGCGCCAGCAGCCATCGAACACCAACTAATGAAAAACTGTTTTTT
CASSHRTPTNEKLFF
>TRBD1|TRBJ1-5|-|TRBV4-2
TGTGCCAGCAGCCAAGAAGGTAGGGGGCCTCAGCCCCAGCATTTT
CASSQEGRGPQPQHF
>TRBD1|TRBJ1-1|once|TRBV5-1
TGCGCCAGCAGCAAGGACAGGGGGCAGACTGAAGCTTTCTTT
CASSKDRGQTEAFF
>-|TRBJ1-2|-|TRBV2
TGTGCCAGCAGCGCTCGTACGGCTAACTATGGCTACACCTTC
CASSARTANYGYTF
>-|TRBJ2-1|-|TRBV5-1
TGCGCCAGCAGCCTGACTAGTTACAATGAGCAGTTCTTC
CASSLTSYNEQFF
>-|TRBJ2-2|-|TRBV5-1
TGCGCCAGCAGCTTGGTGGCAGTGCCCGGGGAGCTGTTTTTT
CASSLVAVPGELFF
>TRBD2|TRBJ2-7|once|TRBV6-7
TGTGCCAGCAGCGGACTAGCGGGAGGACTTAGCTCCTACGAGCAGTACTTC
CASSGLAGGLSSYEQYF
>-|TRBJ2-1|once|TRBV5-6
TGTGCCAGCAGCCAAGCCGAGGCGGAGCAGTTCTTC
CASSQAEAEQFF
>TRBD2|TRBJ2-5|-|TRBV15
TGTGCCACCAGCAGGACTAGCGGGGGGGTAGAGACCCAGTACTTC
CATSRTSGGVETQYF
>-|TRBJ2-7|-|TRBV29-1
TGCAGCGCCTCAGACAGTACCTACGAGCAGTACTTC
CSASDSTYEQYF
>-|TRBJ2-7|-|TRBV27
TGTGCCAGCAGTTTTATCCGGGGATCCTACGAGCAGTACTTC
CASSFIRGSYEQYF
>TRBD1|TRBJ2-3|once|TRBV7-6
TGTGCCAGCAGCTTAGCATTAGGACAGGGGACGCAGTATTTT
CASSLALGQGTQYF
>TRBD2|TRBJ2-7|once|TRBV19
TGTGCCAGTAGTCCGAATCATAGGGGAGGGTCCTACGAGCAGTACTTC
CASSPNHRGGSYEQYF
>-|TRBJ2-6|-|TRBV6-2/TRBV6-3
TGTGCCAGCAGCTTAAAGCGTGCCGGGATCTCTGGGGCCAACGTCCTGACTTTC
CASSLKRAGISGANVLTF
>-|TRBJ2-1|-|TRBV11-2
TGTGCCAGCAGCCGGGGAGTCAATGAGCAGTTCTTC
CASSRGVNEQFF
>TRBD1|TRBJ1-1|-|TRBV27
TGTGCCAGCACACGACAGGGGCCGAACACTGAAGCTTTCTTT
CASTRQGPNTEAFF
>-|TRBJ2-1|-|TRBV6-5
TGTGCCAGCAGTCCGTACAAGTGGAATGAGCAGTTCTTC
CASSPYKWNEQFF
>TRBD2|TRBJ2-7|-|TRBV27
TGTGCCAGCAGTTGGGGGGCGGCGGGGGGCGAGTACGAGCAGTACTTC
CASSWGAAGGEYEQYF
>-|TRBJ2-5|-|TRBV4-1
TGCGCCAGCAGCCAAGATCTCCGTTCCCCTACGGGGACCCAGTACTTC
CASSQDLRSPTGTQYF
>-|TRBJ2-5|-|TRBV9
TGTGCCAGCAGCGTGGCGGGACAGTCAAAAGAGACCCAGTACTTC
CASSVAGQSKETQYF
>-|TRBJ1-6|few|TRBV2
TGTGCCAGCAGTGTTTACCAGGGTGAATCCTATAATTCACCCCTCCACTTT
CASSVYQGESYNSPLHF